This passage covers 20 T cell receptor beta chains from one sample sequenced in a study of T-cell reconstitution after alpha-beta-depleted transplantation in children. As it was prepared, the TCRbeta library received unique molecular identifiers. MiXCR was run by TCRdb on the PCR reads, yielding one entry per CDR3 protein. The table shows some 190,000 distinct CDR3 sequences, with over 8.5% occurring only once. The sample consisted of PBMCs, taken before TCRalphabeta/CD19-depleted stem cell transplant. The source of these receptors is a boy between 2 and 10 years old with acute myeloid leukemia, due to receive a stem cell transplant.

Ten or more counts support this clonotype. The CDR3 is CSGYREAQYF. DNA for the CDR3: TGCAGCGGTTACAGGGAGGCGCAGTATTTT. This chain connects TRBV29-1 to TRBJ2-3; D assignment may be TRBD1 or TRBD2 (6 bases each). The CDR3 is 10 amino acids. Per germline, CDR1 SQVTM and CDR2 ANQGSEA. The V and J ends lost 7 bases and 10 bases respectively, with 12 bases between them.

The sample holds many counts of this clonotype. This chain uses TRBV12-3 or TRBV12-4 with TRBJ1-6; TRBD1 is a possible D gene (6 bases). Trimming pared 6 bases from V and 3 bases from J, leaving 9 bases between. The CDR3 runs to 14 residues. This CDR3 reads CASRSTGYNSPLHF. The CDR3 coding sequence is TGTGCCAGCAGATCGACAGGCTATAATTCACCCCTCCACTTT.

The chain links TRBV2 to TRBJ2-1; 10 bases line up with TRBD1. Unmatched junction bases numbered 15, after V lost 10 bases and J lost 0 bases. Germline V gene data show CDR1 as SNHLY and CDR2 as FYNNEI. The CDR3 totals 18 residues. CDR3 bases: TGTGCCATCTGTTTTGGGACAGGGGCTATAAGCTCCTACAATGAGCAGTTCTTC. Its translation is CAICFGTGAISSYNEQFF.

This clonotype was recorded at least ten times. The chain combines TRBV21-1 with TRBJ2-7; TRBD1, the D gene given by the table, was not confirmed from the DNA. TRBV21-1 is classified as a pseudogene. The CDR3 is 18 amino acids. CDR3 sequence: CASWVWAQPTARTYEQYV. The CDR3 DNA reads TGTGCCAGCTGGGTTTGGGCGCAGCCGACAGCCAGAACCTACGAGCAGTACGTC.

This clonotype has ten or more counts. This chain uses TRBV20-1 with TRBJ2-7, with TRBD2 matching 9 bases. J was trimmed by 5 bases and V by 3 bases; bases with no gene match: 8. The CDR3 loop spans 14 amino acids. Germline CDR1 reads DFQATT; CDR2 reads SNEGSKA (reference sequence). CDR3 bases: TGCAGTGCTAGGCTGGCGGGAGGGCCCGACGAGCAGTACTTC. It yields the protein CSARLAGGPDEQYF.

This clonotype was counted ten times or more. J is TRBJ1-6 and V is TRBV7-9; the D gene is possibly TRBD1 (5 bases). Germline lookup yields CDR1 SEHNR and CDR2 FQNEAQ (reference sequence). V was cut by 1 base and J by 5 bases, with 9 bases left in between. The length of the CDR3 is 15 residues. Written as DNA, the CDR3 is TGTGCCAGCAGCTTAGGAGGGGCAGATAATTCACCCCTCCACTTT. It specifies CASSLGGADNSPLHF.

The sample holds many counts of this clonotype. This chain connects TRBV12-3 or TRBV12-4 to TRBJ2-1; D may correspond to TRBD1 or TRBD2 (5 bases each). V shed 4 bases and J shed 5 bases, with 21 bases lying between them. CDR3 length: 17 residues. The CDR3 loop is CASSSRKLVSGHNEQFF. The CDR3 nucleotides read TGTGCCAGCAGTTCGCGGAAACTAGTATCAGGGCACAATGAGCAGTTCTTC.

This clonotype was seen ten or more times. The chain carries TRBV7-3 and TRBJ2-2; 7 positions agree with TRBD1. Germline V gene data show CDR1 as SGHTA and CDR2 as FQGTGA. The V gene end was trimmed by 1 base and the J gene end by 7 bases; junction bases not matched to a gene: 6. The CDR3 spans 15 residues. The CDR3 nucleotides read TGTGCCAGCAGCTTAATGGACAGGACAAACGGGGAGCTGTTTTTT. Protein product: CASSLMDRTNGELFF.

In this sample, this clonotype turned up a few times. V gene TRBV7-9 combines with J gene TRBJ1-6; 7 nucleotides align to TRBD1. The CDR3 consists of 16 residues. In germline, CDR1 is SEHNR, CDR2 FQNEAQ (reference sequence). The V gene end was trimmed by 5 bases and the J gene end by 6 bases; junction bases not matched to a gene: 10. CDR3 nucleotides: TGTGCCAGCAGCCAACTGCCGGGACAGCCTAATTCACCCCTCCACTTT. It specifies CASSQLPGQPNSPLHF.

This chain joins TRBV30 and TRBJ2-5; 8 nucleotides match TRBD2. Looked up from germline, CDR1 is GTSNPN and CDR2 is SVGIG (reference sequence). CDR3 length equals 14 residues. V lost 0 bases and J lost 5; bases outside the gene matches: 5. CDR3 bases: TGTGCCTGGAGTGTCGGGGGGGCCGTTGAGACCCAGTACTTC. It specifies CAWSVGGAVETQYF.

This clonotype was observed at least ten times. The CDR3 region has the DNA TGTGCCAGCAGCTTAGCCGTACAGCCCTACGAGCAGTACTTC. Encoded protein: CASSLAVQPYEQYF. The genes are TRBV7-9 and TRBJ2-7; D not certain. Germline V gene lookup returns CDR1 SEHNR and CDR2 FQNEAQ (reference sequence). The CDR3 consists of 14 residues. V lost 0 bases and J lost 2, with 8 bases in between.

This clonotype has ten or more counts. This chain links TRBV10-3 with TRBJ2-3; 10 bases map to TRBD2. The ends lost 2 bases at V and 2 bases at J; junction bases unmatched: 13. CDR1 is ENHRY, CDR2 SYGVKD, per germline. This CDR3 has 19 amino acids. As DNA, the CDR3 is TGTGCCATCAGTGAGACGGACGGGACTAGCGTATCGAACACAGATACGCAGTATTTT. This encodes CAISETDGTSVSNTDTQYF.

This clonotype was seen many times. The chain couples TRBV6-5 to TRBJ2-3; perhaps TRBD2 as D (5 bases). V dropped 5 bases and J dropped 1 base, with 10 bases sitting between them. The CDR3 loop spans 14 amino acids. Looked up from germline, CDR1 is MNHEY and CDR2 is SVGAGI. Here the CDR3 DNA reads TGTGCCAGCAGTCCGCAACTAGGCACAGATACGCAGTATTTT. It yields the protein CASSPQLGTDTQYF.

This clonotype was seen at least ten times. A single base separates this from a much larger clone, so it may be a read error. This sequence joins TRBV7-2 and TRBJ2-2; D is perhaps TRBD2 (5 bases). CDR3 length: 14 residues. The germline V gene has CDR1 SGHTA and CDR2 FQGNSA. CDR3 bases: TGTGCCAGCAGCCGGACGATAAACACCGGGGTGCTGTTTTTT. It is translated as CASSRTINTGVLFF.

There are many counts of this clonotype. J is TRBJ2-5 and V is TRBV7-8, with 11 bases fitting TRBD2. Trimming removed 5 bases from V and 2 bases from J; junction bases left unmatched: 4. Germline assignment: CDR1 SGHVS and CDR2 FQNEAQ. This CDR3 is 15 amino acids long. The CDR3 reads CASSARLAGQETQYF. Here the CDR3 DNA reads TGTGCCAGCAGCGCCCGACTAGCGGGGCAAGAGACCCAGTACTTC.

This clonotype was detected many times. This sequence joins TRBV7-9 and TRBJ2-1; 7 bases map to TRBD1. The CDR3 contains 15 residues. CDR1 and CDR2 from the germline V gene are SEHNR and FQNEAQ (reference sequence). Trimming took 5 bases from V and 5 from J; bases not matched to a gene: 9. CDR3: CASSPRGIGNNEQFF. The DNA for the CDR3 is TGTGCCAGCAGCCCCAGGGGGATCGGGAACAATGAGCAGTTCTTC.

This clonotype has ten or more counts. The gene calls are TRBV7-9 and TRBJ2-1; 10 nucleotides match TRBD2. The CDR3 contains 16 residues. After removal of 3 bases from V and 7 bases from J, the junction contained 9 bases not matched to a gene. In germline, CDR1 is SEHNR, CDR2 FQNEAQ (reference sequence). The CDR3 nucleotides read TGTGCCAGCAGCTTTGGTAGCGGGGGGATCTATAATGAGCAGTTCTTC. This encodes CASSFGSGGIYNEQFF.

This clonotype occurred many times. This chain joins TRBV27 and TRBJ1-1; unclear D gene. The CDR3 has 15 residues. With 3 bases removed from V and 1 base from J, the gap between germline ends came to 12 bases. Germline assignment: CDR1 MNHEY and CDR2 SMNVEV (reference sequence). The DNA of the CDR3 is TGTGCCAGCAGTTTCAAAGGTGTCTGGAACACTGAAGCTTTCTTT. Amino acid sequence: CASSFKGVWNTEAFF.

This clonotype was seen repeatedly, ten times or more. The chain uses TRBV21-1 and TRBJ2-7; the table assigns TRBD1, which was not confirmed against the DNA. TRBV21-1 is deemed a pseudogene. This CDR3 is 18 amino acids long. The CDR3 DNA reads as TGTGCCAGCAGCAAAGCGGACAGGGGGAGGCTGGGTACCTACGAGCAGTACTTC. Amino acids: CASSKADRGRLGTYEQYF.

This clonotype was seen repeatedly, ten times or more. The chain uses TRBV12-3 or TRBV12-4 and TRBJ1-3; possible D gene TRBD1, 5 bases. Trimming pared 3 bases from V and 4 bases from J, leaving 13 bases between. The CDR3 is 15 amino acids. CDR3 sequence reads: CASSFPGEAGNTIYF. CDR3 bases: TGTGCCAGCAGTTTTCCGGGGGAGGCCGGAAACACCATATATTTT.